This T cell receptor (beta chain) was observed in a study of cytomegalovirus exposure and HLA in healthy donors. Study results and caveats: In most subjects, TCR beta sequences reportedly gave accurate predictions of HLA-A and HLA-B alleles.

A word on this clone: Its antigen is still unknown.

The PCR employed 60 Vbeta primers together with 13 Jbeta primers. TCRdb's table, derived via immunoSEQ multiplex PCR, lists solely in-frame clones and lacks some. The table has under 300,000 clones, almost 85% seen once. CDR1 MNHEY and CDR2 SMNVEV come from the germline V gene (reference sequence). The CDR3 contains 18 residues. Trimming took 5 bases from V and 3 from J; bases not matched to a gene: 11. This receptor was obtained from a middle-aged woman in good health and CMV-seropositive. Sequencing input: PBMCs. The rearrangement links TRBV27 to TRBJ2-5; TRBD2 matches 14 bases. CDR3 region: CASSGTSGRRFLEETQYF. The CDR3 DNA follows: TGTGCCAGCAGTGGGACTAGCGGGAGAAGGTTCCTGGAAGAGACCCAGTACTTC.